These 10 T cell receptor beta chains were sequenced from one sample in a study of blood T cell repertoires in COVID-19. Measured with immunoSEQ multiplex PCR; TCRdb has only the in-frame clones, and not every one. Among about 490,000 clones listed, 75% to 90% were seen once. The sample comprised peripheral blood. Receptors were obtained from a human donor in a cohort sampled during active COVID-19.

The chain uses TRBV3-1 (or the pseudogene TRBV3-2) and TRBJ1-2; D possibly corresponds to TRBD1 (6 bases). Germline values: CDR1 LGHDT, CDR2 YNNKEL (reference sequence). CDR3 length: 15 amino acids. V lost 4 bases and J lost 2, with 14 bases in between. CDR3 sequence: CASSPFRDTNYGYTF. CDR3 nucleotides: TGTGCCAGCAGCCCGTTCCGGGACACCAACTATGGCTACACCTTC.

The chain combines TRBV28 with TRBJ1-5, with 7 bases aligning to TRBD1. J was trimmed by 4 bases and V by 6 bases; bases with no gene match: 12. The CDR3 extends over 16 amino acids. Germline V gene sequence: CDR1 MDHEN, CDR2 SYDVKM. CDR3 protein: CASSLRQGYGNQPQHF. The CDR3 DNA sequence: TGTGCCAGCAGCCTAAGACAGGGTTATGGAAATCAGCCCCAGCATTTT.

This chain joins TRBV29-1 and TRBJ1-1; D is ambiguous. Deletions cut 3 bases from V and 10 bases from J, with 9 bases between. Looked up from germline, CDR1 is SQVTM and CDR2 is ANQGSEA. There are 10 residues in the CDR3. The CDR3 DNA sequence: TGCAGCGTTGATACCCCAGGAGCTTTCTTT. Amino acids: CSVDTPGAFF.

This sequence joins TRBV9 and TRBJ1-1; weak D call: TRBD1 (6 bases). This CDR3 has 14 residues. CDR1 is SGDLS, CDR2 YYNGEE, per germline. Trimming stripped 4 bases from V and 5 bases from J, with 15 bases between. In nucleotides, the CDR3 is TGTGCCAGCAGCCCTCTGACAGGTACGACTGAAGCTTTCTTT. This translates into CASSPLTGTTEAFF.

V usage is TRBV29-1 and J usage is TRBJ2-3; D perhaps matches TRBD2 (5 bases). Germline V gives CDR1 SQVTM, CDR2 ANQGSEA. The CDR3 runs to 11 residues. Between the trimmed V and J ends, which lost 4 bases and 7 bases, there was a span of 9 bases. This chain's CDR3 is CSVGGGYTQYF. The DNA for the CDR3 is TGCAGCGTTGGAGGAGGCTATACGCAGTATTTT.

The V call is TRBV6-5, the J call TRBJ2-1; a possible D gene is TRBD2 (5 bases). The V and J ends lost 6 bases and 2 bases respectively, with 14 bases between them. The germline V gene encodes CDR1 MNHEY and CDR2 SVGAGI. The CDR3 spans 15 residues. CDR3 sequence: CASRKEAETYNEQFF. CDR3 nucleotide sequence: TGTGCCAGCAGAAAGGAGGCGGAGACCTACAATGAGCAGTTCTTC.

The rearrangement joins TRBV18 to TRBJ2-1, with D tentatively TRBD1 (6 bases). This CDR3 has 17 residues. Germline CDR1 is KGHSH and CDR2 is LQKENI. V shed 3 bases and J shed 10 bases, with 25 bases lying between them. The CDR3 sequence: CASSPYGTPLGGFEQFF. The DNA of the CDR3 is TGTGCCAGCTCACCTTACGGGACACCCTTGGGCGGGTTCGAGCAGTTCTTC. The full variable domain, rest sourced from reference TRBV18 and TRBJ2-1, is NAGVMQNPRHLVRRRGQEARLRCSPMKGHSHVYWYRQLPEEGLKFMVYLQKENIIDESGMPKERFSAEFPKEGPSILRIQQVVRGDSAAYFCASSPYGTPLGGFEQFFGPGTRLTVL.

The chain combines TRBV19 with TRBJ1-5, with 8 positions matching TRBD1. V shed 5 bases, J shed 4 bases, and the junction held 7 bases outside the gene matches. CDR3 length: 15 residues. Germline CDR1 reads LNHDA; CDR2 reads SQIVND (reference sequence). The CDR3: CASSPRDRPNQPQHF. CDR3 bases: TGTGCCAGTAGTCCCCGGGACAGGCCAAATCAGCCCCAGCATTTT.

The chain carries TRBV5-4 and TRBJ2-3; TRBD1 is a possible D gene (6 bases). There are 14 residues in the CDR3. The V gene's germline CDR1 is SGHNT and CDR2 YYREEE (reference sequence). Trimming stripped 4 bases from V and 0 bases from J, with 9 bases between. CDR3 DNA: TGTGCCAGCAGCAAGGGGGAGAGCACAGATACGCAGTATTTT. It is translated as CASSKGESTDTQYF. The full variable domain, with the rest looked up from reference TRBV5-4 and TRBJ2-3, is ETGVTQSPTHLIKTRGQQVTLRCSSQSGHNTVSWYQQALGQGPQFIFQYYREEENGRGNFPPRFSGLQFPNYSSELNVNALELDDSALYLCASSKGESTDTQYFGPGTRLTVL.

Written as DNA, the CDR3 is TGTGCCAGCAGTCGGGGACTAGCGGGCCACTTACACTCGAACACCGGGGAGCTGTTTTTT. Its translation: CASSRGLAGHLHSNTGELFF. The chain joins TRBV27 to TRBJ2-2; 12 bases line up with TRBD2. The germline gives CDR1 MNHEY, CDR2 SMNVEV (reference sequence). The CDR3 totals 20 residues. Unmatched junction bases numbered 13, after V lost 5 bases and J lost 0 bases.